Below are 30 T cell receptor beta chains sequenced from a single sample in a study of blood T cell repertoires in COVID-19. Assay: immunoSEQ multiplex PCR; the TCRdb copy retains only in-frame clones and omits some. The data contain 150,000 to 200,000 clones, approximately 90% of them singletons. Material for sequencing was peripheral blood. The receptors here all came from a human donor in a cohort sampled during active COVID-19.

This rearrangement joins TRBV28 to TRBJ2-7; TRBD2 aligns across 9 bases. The junction had 2 bases not matched to a gene; V was cut back by 5 bases and J by 0 bases. CDR1 is MDHEN, CDR2 SYDVKM, per germline. The CDR3 runs 14 residues. The CDR3, as DNA: TGTGCCAGCAGTCCTAGCGGGGACTCCTACGAGCAGTACTTC. Protein sequence: CASSPSGDSYEQYF.

In its sample, this clone was seen a few times. V usage is TRBV15 and J usage is TRBJ2-6, with D possibly TRBD1 on 5 matching bases. This CDR3 is built from 20 residues. V was pared by 0 bases and J by 0 bases, with 18 bases between. The germline V gene encodes CDR1 LNHNV and CDR2 YYDKDF (reference sequence). CDR3 amino acids: CATSRDLQGLLPSGANVLTF. Written as DNA, the CDR3 is TGTGCCACCAGCAGAGATTTGCAGGGTCTTCTCCCCTCTGGGGCCAACGTCCTGACTTTC.

The chain carries TRBV4-1 and TRBJ1-4; possible D gene TRBD1, 5 bases. The CDR3 extends over 15 amino acids. Germline CDR1 is MGHRA and CDR2 is YSYEKL. V was trimmed by 0 bases and J by 5 bases, leaving 10 bases between them. CDR3 loop: CASSQEDRQNEKLFF. In DNA form, the CDR3 reads TGCGCCAGCAGCCAAGAAGACAGACAGAATGAAAAACTGTTTTTT.

The gene calls are TRBV7-8 and TRBJ2-5; D might be TRBD2 (5 bases). Germline-derived CDR1 and CDR2 are SGHVS and FQNEAQ. The V end lost 5 bases, the J end lost 4 bases, and 26 bases lay between the germline ends. This CDR3 has 18 residues. The CDR3 DNA is TGTGCCAGCAGCCGGCTAGGTATCGTGCTAGGAGGTAGAGAGACCCAGTACTTC. This sequence encodes CASSRLGIVLGGRETQYF.

The chain uses TRBV11-3 and TRBJ2-7; 9 positions agree with TRBD2. CDR1 and CDR2 (germline): SGHNT, YENEEA. The CDR3 is made up of 14 amino acids. V trimming: 6 bases; J trimming: 6 bases; junction bases outside the gene matches: 9. The CDR3 loop reads CASSKIAGVGEQYF. CDR3 coding DNA: TGTGCCAGCAGTAAAATAGCGGGAGTAGGCGAGCAGTACTTC.

This chain links TRBV5-6 with TRBJ2-1, with a possible D match to TRBD2 (5 bases). The length of the CDR3 is 13 residues. V shed 3 bases and J shed 7 bases, with 11 bases lying between them. The V gene's germline CDR1 is SGHDT and CDR2 YYEEEE. CDR3 loop: CASSWERVNEQFF. The DNA for the CDR3 is TGTGCCAGCAGCTGGGAGAGAGTGAATGAGCAGTTCTTC.

The chain couples TRBV9 to TRBJ1-1; TRBD1 might be the D (6 bases). CDR1 SGDLS and CDR2 YYNGEE come from the germline V gene. Trimming took off 0 bases at V and 6 bases at J, with 12 bases between the two ends. This CDR3 contains 14 residues. CDR3 region: CASSVGTVNAEAFF. The CDR3 DNA is TGTGCCAGCAGCGTAGGGACAGTCAACGCTGAAGCTTTCTTT.

This rearrangement joins TRBV4-1 to TRBJ2-3, with a tentative D call TRBD2 (6 bases). CDR3 length equals 17 residues. Germline V lookup: CDR1 MGHRA, CDR2 YSYEKL. V dropped 2 bases and J dropped 1 base, with 16 bases sitting between them. The CDR3, as DNA: TGCGCCAGCAGCCAATCTCCGGGGCGGGGCGGCACAGATACGCAGTATTTT. As protein: CASSQSPGRGGTDTQYF.

The V and J genes are TRBV15 and TRBJ2-1, with 9 bases lining up with TRBD2. V lost 2 bases and J lost 4; bases outside the gene matches: 18. This CDR3 comprises 20 residues. The V gene's germline CDR1 is LNHNV and CDR2 YYDKDF (reference sequence). Here the CDR3 reads CATSRPLGPRVAGEYNEQFF. The CDR3 DNA sequence: TGTGCCACCAGCAGACCCCTTGGACCCCGCGTAGCGGGAGAATACAATGAGCAGTTCTTC.

V and J are TRBV23-1 and TRBJ2-5; D not certain. TRBV23-1 is an open reading frame whose function is uncertain. CDR3 length: 11 residues. Trimming removed 6 bases at V and 7 bases at J, with 9 bases between. CDR3 sequence reads: CASSTKWTQYF. Here the CDR3 DNA reads TGCGCCAGCAGCACAAAATGGACCCAGTACTTC.

This rearrangement joins TRBV7-9 to TRBJ2-7; 13 nucleotides agree with TRBD2. The V and J ends lost 5 bases and 4 bases, in that order; junction bases with no gene match: 5. The germline V gene has CDR1 SEHNR and CDR2 FQNEAQ (reference sequence). This CDR3 is 15 amino acids long. CDR3 nucleotides: TGTGCCAGCAGCCTACGGACTAGCGGGAGTTACGAGCAGTACTTC. Protein product: CASSLRTSGSYEQYF.

This clone was observed a few times. The rearrangement uses TRBV12-3 or TRBV12-4 and TRBJ1-2, with D hard to call. Trimming removed 3 bases at V and 3 bases at J, with 8 bases between. The CDR3 consists of 13 residues. Written as DNA, the CDR3 is TGTGCCAGCAGTTTGGGCGATTACTATGGCTACACCTTC. Translating it yields CASSLGDYYGYTF.

The chain combines TRBV7-8 with TRBJ1-3; TRBD1 aligns across 10 bases. V lost 2 bases and J lost 2; bases outside the gene matches: 3. Looked up from germline, CDR1 is SGHVS and CDR2 is FQNEAQ. This CDR3 region has 16 residues. The CDR3, as DNA: TGTGCCAGCAGCTTAAGCGGGACAGGGGCTGGAAACACCATATATTTT. It translates to CASSLSGTGAGNTIYF.

The chain links TRBV7-9 to TRBJ1-1; D unclear. Trimming cost V 1 base and J 5 bases, with 8 bases left between them. Germline V lookup: CDR1 SEHNR, CDR2 FQNEAQ (reference sequence). The CDR3 is made up of 13 amino acids. The CDR3 sequence: CASSLEQQTEAFF. CDR3 sequence (DNA): TGTGCCAGCAGCTTAGAACAGCAGACTGAAGCTTTCTTT.

The chain links TRBV7-2 to TRBJ2-3, with 10 bases matching TRBD2. The V segment lost 1 base and the J segment 0 bases; nucleotides outside the gene matches: 10. The CDR3 covers 19 residues. Germline loops: CDR1 SGHTA, CDR2 FQGNSA. The CDR3 sequence: CASSLVGASGSASTDTQYF. Here the CDR3 DNA reads TGTGCCAGCAGCTTAGTGGGGGCTAGCGGGAGCGCTAGCACAGATACGCAGTATTTT.

The J gene is TRBJ2-7, the V gene TRBV19; unclear D gene. Germline V gene sequence: CDR1 LNHDA, CDR2 SQIVND (reference sequence). This CDR3 region has 12 residues. Trimming stripped 5 bases from V and 0 bases from J, with 5 bases between. For the CDR3, the DNA is TGTGCCAGTAGTGAGAGCTCCTACGAGCAGTACTTC. Protein: CASSESSYEQYF.

The chain couples TRBV28 to TRBJ1-5; 10 nucleotides align to TRBD1. CDR3 length: 17 amino acids. The V gene's germline CDR1 is MDHEN and CDR2 SYDVKM. The V gene end was trimmed by 4 bases and the J gene end by 4 bases; junction bases not matched to a gene: 10. DNA of the CDR3: TGTGCCAGCAGTTCTGGACAGGGGGGTGTTGGGAATCAGCCCCAGCATTTT. Its protein is CASSSGQGGVGNQPQHF.

The V call is TRBV7-2, the J call TRBJ2-5, with D possibly being TRBD2 (6 bases). Trimming cost V 2 bases and J 0 bases, with 13 bases left between them. CDR1 and CDR2 from the germline V gene are SGHTA and FQGNSA. The CDR3 runs 16 residues. CDR3 sequence: CASSLPRGRNQETQYF. In nucleotides, the CDR3 is TGTGCCAGCAGCTTACCGCGGGGCAGGAACCAAGAGACCCAGTACTTC.

This clone was picked up one time. The rearrangement joins TRBV15 to TRBJ1-2; D is possibly TRBD1 (6 bases). CDR1 and CDR2 from the germline V gene are LNHNV and YYDKDF (reference sequence). V shed 6 bases and J shed 5 bases, with 19 bases lying between them. This CDR3 region has 15 residues. The CDR3 protein is CATRSGRGVWYGYTF. CDR3 in DNA: TGTGCCACCAGGTCGGGCAGGGGTGTATGGTATGGCTACACCTTC.

V usage is TRBV18 and J usage is TRBJ2-1; 12 bases fit TRBD2. Germline V gene sequence: CDR1 KGHSH, CDR2 LQKENI. The CDR3 loop spans 16 amino acids. After removal of 0 bases from V and 7 bases from J, the junction contained 4 bases not matched to a gene. The DNA of the CDR3 is TGTGCCAGCTCACCACCAGGACTAGCGGGAAGAAATGAGCAGTTCTTC. As protein: CASSPPGLAGRNEQFF.

The sample holds one count of this clone. The V gene is TRBV7-2, the J gene TRBJ2-7; D may be TRBD2 (6 bases). CDR3 size: 14 residues. From germline, CDR1 is SGHTA and CDR2 FQGNSA. Trimming pared 6 bases from V and 2 bases from J, leaving 14 bases between. The CDR3 nucleotides are TGTGCCAGCAGTCTTATCCCGGGGGCCTACGAGCAGTACTTC. It is translated as CASSLIPGAYEQYF.

The chain has TRBV7-8 and TRBJ1-2, with D perhaps matching TRBD1 (6 bases). Deletions cut 1 base from V and 7 bases from J, with 10 bases between. Germline loops: CDR1 SGHVS, CDR2 FQNEAQ. This CDR3 comprises 13 residues. The CDR3 DNA is TGTGCCAGCAGCTTAGTAGGGGGAAGTGGCTACACCTTC. It encodes CASSLVGGSGYTF. The full variable domain, rest sourced from reference TRBV7-8 and TRBJ1-2, is GAGVSQSPRYKVAKRGQDVALRCDPISGHVSLFWYQQALGQGPEFLTYFQNEAQLDKSGLPSDRFFAERPEGSVSTLKIQRTQQEDSAVYLCASSLVGGSGYTFGSGTRLTVV.

This clone was recorded many times. The genes are TRBV2 and TRBJ2-7; possibly TRBD1 for D (5 bases). The germline V gene encodes CDR1 SNHLY and CDR2 FYNNEI. Trimming cost V 1 base and J 3 bases, with 13 bases left between them. This CDR3 has 15 residues. The CDR3 DNA reads as TGTGCCAGCAGTGAAGGGCAGGGTGCCAACTACGAGCAGTACTTC. Its translation is CASSEGQGANYEQYF.

The chain combines TRBV5-5 with TRBJ2-1; 12 nucleotides line up with TRBD1. Germline V gene lookup returns CDR1 SGHKS and CDR2 YYEKEE (reference sequence). This CDR3 region has 15 residues. V dropped 5 bases and J dropped 6; count of bases not matched to a gene: 6. CDR3: CASRAGQGAFNEQFF. In nucleotides, the CDR3 is TGTGCCAGCAGGGCGGGACAGGGGGCTTTCAATGAGCAGTTCTTC.

V gene TRBV25-1 combines with J gene TRBJ1-4; 10 nucleotides agree with TRBD1. V lost 5 bases, J lost 6 bases, and 6 bases stayed unmatched. Germline V gives CDR1 MGHDK, CDR2 SYGVNS. The CDR3 totals 15 residues. This chain's CDR3 is CASSFWTGGHEKLFF. Written as DNA, the CDR3 is TGTGCCAGCAGTTTCTGGACAGGGGGGCATGAAAAACTGTTTTTT.

V is TRBV20-1 and J is TRBJ2-7; D unresolved. The CDR3 loop spans 11 amino acids. CDR1 DFQATT and CDR2 SNEGSKA come from the germline V gene (reference sequence). CDR3 in DNA: TGCAGGGCAGGTACCTCCTACGAGCAGTACTTC. It translates to CRAGTSYEQYF.

The rearrangement joins TRBV6-2 or TRBV6-3 to TRBJ2-2; D unresolved. This CDR3 contains 13 residues. V was clipped by 2 bases and J by 4 bases, with 5 bases between them. The germline V gene encodes CDR1 MNHEY and CDR2 SVGEGT. CDR3 protein: CASSYRSTGELFF. In nucleotides, the CDR3 is TGTGCCAGCAGTTACCGCAGCACCGGGGAGCTGTTTTTT.

The gene calls are TRBV5-5 and TRBJ1-3, with D perhaps matching TRBD1 (6 bases). In germline, CDR1 is SGHKS, CDR2 YYEKEE (reference sequence). The CDR3 is made up of 16 amino acids. The V and J ends lost 2 bases and 2 bases respectively, with 14 bases between them. DNA of the CDR3: TGTGCCAGCAGCTTTCGACAGGCACTGACTGGAAACACCATATATTTT. Its protein is CASSFRQALTGNTIYF.

The chain carries TRBV6-1 and TRBJ2-5; 11 nucleotides match TRBD2. This CDR3 contains 15 residues. Trimming at V came to 4 bases and at J to 6 bases, leaving 7 bases not matched to a gene. Looked up from germline, CDR1 is MNHNS and CDR2 is SASEGT. CDR3 sequence: CASSVAGGPTQTQYF. DNA of the CDR3: TGTGCCAGCAGTGTAGCGGGGGGGCCCACACAGACCCAGTACTTC.

The chain is built from TRBV27 and TRBJ2-3; tentative D call: TRBD2 (5 bases). The germline gives CDR1 MNHEY, CDR2 SMNVEV (reference sequence). Trimming removed 5 bases at V and 0 bases at J, with 18 bases between. There are 17 residues in the CDR3. The CDR3 spells CASSTQLLVDSTDTQYF. CDR3 nucleotides: TGTGCCAGCAGTACCCAACTACTAGTGGATAGCACAGATACGCAGTATTTT.